These 32 T cell receptor beta chains were all obtained from the same sample, sequenced in a study of blood T cell repertoires in COVID-19. Repertoires were generated with immunoSEQ multiplex PCR, while TCRdb's copy carries only in-frame clones and drops some. The sample carries some 200,000 clones, 75% to 85% recorded once. Sequenced: peripheral blood. These receptors were collected from a human donor in a cohort sampled during active COVID-19.

This chain links TRBV6-5 with TRBJ1-1; 8 bases line up with TRBD1. Germline CDR1 MNHEY, CDR2 SVGAGI. With 5 bases clipped from V and 7 bases from J, the junction kept 9 bases outside the gene matches. There are 14 residues in the CDR3. The CDR3 coding sequence is TGTGCCAGCAGTACTCGACAGGGGCTTGGTGAAGCTTTCTTT. This translates into CASSTRQGLGEAFF.

This clone has a handful of counts. The rearrangement links TRBV3-1 (or the pseudogene TRBV3-2) to TRBJ1-5; possibly TRBD1 for D (6 bases). The germline gives CDR1 LGHDT, CDR2 YNNKEL (reference sequence). Trimming took off 1 base at V and 5 bases at J, with 9 bases between the two ends. The CDR3 contains 14 residues. CDR3 loop: CASSQAGGYQPQHF. Written as DNA, the CDR3 is TGTGCCAGCAGCCAAGCGGGGGGCTATCAGCCCCAGCATTTT.

The chain joins TRBV29-1 to TRBJ1-2; maybe TRBD1 (6 bases). Germline V lookup: CDR1 SQVTM, CDR2 ANQGSEA. This CDR3 comprises 14 residues. Trimming stripped 5 bases from V and 4 bases from J, with 17 bases between. CDR3 sequence reads: CSVYTGYPLYGYTF. The CDR3 bases are TGCAGCGTTTATACAGGGTACCCCCTCTATGGCTACACCTTC.

The chain links TRBV27 to TRBJ1-2; TRBD1 is a possible D gene (5 bases). The germline V and J ends were trimmed by 2 bases and 7 bases, with 8 bases remaining between them. The CDR3 spans 12 residues. The V gene's germline CDR1 is MNHEY and CDR2 SMNVEV (reference sequence). This CDR3 is CASSLTGVGYTF. The CDR3 DNA follows: TGTGCCAGCAGTTTAACGGGGGTTGGCTACACCTTC.

The chain joins TRBV3-1 (or the pseudogene TRBV3-2) to TRBJ2-4, with 8 bases that match TRBD1. Unmatched junction bases numbered 5, after V lost 2 bases and J lost 14 bases. The CDR3 is 12 amino acids. Per germline, CDR1 LGHDT and CDR2 YNNKEL (reference sequence). This CDR3 is CASSQYPGGKYF. Written as DNA, the CDR3 is TGTGCCAGCAGCCAATACCCAGGGGGCAAGTACTTC.

This chain uses TRBV4-1 with TRBJ1-5; D not certain. The CDR3 has 14 amino acids. Trimming left V 0 bases short and J 1 base short, with 4 bases between. In germline, CDR1 is MGHRA, CDR2 YSYEKL. DNA for the CDR3: TGCGCCAGCAGCCAAGAGGGCAGCAATCAGCCCCAGCATTTT. Encoded protein: CASSQEGSNQPQHF.

The CDR3 DNA follows: TGTGCCAGCACCGCAACCCTTGGGACAAGTTACAATGAGCAGTTCTTC. Amino acid sequence: CASTATLGTSYNEQFF. This sequence joins TRBV4-2 and TRBJ2-1; weak D call: TRBD1 (6 bases). V gave up 7 bases and J gave up 4 bases, with 20 bases separating them. Germline-derived CDR1 and CDR2 are LGHNA and YNFKEQ. The CDR3 spans 16 residues.

This clone has a handful of counts. This chain links TRBV19 with TRBJ1-1, with D unresolved. Looked up from germline, CDR1 is LNHDA and CDR2 is SQIVND (reference sequence). The CDR3 extends over 13 amino acids. Trimming removed 6 bases at V and 4 bases at J, with 12 bases between. CDR3 coding DNA: TGTGCCAGTAGCCAAACAGAGGGCACTGAAGCTTTCTTT. Translating gives CASSQTEGTEAFF.

The chain uses TRBV11-1 and TRBJ1-4; D unclear. Between the trimmed V and J ends, which lost 2 bases and 8 bases, there was a span of 6 bases. This CDR3 region has 12 residues. Germline CDR1 reads SGHAT; CDR2 reads FQDESV (reference sequence). CDR3 sequence reads: CASSLLEEKLFF. The CDR3 DNA sequence: TGTGCCAGCAGCTTATTAGAGGAAAAACTGTTTTTT.

As DNA, the CDR3 is TGTGCCAGCAGCGGAGGGCAGGGGGCCTCAGATACGCAGTATTTT. Translating it yields CASSGGQGASDTQYF. The chain uses TRBV5-4 and TRBJ2-3; 8 nucleotides agree with TRBD1. Trimming removed 4 bases from V and 4 bases from J; junction bases left unmatched: 8. Germline CDR1 is SGHNT and CDR2 is YYREEE (reference sequence). The length of the CDR3 is 15 residues.

V usage is TRBV19 and J usage is TRBJ2-5; 7 bases fit TRBD1. Germline-derived CDR1 and CDR2 are LNHDA and SQIVND (reference sequence). V lost 8 bases and J lost 0; bases outside the gene matches: 6. The CDR3 loop spans 14 amino acids. CDR3 DNA sequence: TGTGCCAGTCAACAGGGGACGTACCAAGAGACCCAGTACTTC. This sequence encodes CASQQGTYQETQYF. Full variable domain (missing parts from reference TRBV19 and TRBJ2-5): DGGITQSPKYLFRKEGQNVTLSCEQNLNHDAMYWYRQDPGQGLRLIYYSQIVNDFQKGDIAEGYSVSREKKESFPLTVTSAQKNPTAFYLCASQQGTYQETQYFGPGTRLLVL.

V and J are TRBV18 and TRBJ2-5; D uncertain. The ends were cut back, 0 bases at V and 1 base at J, with 12 bases in the middle. Germline lookup yields CDR1 KGHSH and CDR2 LQKENI. The CDR3 totals 16 residues. The CDR3 protein is CASSPPNLERQETQYF. CDR3 coding DNA: TGTGCCAGCTCACCACCGAACCTAGAACGCCAAGAGACCCAGTACTTC.

This clone was seen only once. This chain uses TRBV3-1 (or the pseudogene TRBV3-2) with TRBJ1-5; tentative D call: TRBD1 (6 bases). The CDR3 is 15 amino acids. The germline gives CDR1 LGHDT, CDR2 YNNKEL (reference sequence). Trimming took 1 base from V and 7 from J, leaving 14 bases between them. The CDR3 DNA reads TGTGCCAGCAGCCAAGGGGGGGGCGCCGAACAGCCCCAGCATTTT. It is translated as CASSQGGGAEQPQHF.

This clone turned up a few times. The chain carries TRBV4-1 and TRBJ1-4, with D tentatively TRBD1 (6 bases). From germline, CDR1 is MGHRA and CDR2 YSYEKL. There are 18 residues in the CDR3. V was cut by 0 bases and J by 3 bases, with 17 bases left in between. CDR3 sequence: CASSQDLLGARANEKLFF. DNA for the CDR3: TGCGCCAGCAGCCAAGATTTATTGGGGGCGCGGGCTAATGAAAAACTGTTTTTT.

The chain recombines TRBV4-3 with TRBJ2-6, with D maybe TRBD2 (5 bases). The CDR3 loop spans 13 amino acids. V lost 8 bases and J lost 0, with 5 bases in between. In germline, CDR1 is LGHNA, CDR2 YSLEER. DNA of the CDR3: TGCGCCAGCGGGAGCTCTGGGGCCAACGTCCTGACTTTC. This translates into CASGSSGANVLTF.

The genes are TRBV5-1 and TRBJ1-3, with D possibly being TRBD1 (5 bases). Between the trimmed V and J ends, which lost 0 bases and 2 bases, there was a span of 9 bases. The CDR3 spans 15 residues. CDR1 is SGHRS, CDR2 YFSETQ, per germline. CDR3 coding DNA: TGCGCCAGCAGCTTGGAGGGGCTTGCTGGAAACACCATATATTTT. It translates to CASSLEGLAGNTIYF.

The chain combines TRBV12-5 with TRBJ2-3, with 7 bases fitting TRBD1. The ends lost 8 bases at V and 0 bases at J; junction bases unmatched: 2. Germline CDR1 LGHNT, CDR2 FRNRAP. CDR3 length equals 13 residues. CDR3 amino acids: CASNRGSTDTQYF. The CDR3 bases are TGTGCTAGTAACAGGGGAAGCACAGATACGCAGTATTTT.

The chain couples TRBV12-5 to TRBJ1-6; 8 bases are a match to TRBD1. Germline CDR1 and CDR2: LGHNT and FRNRAP. The CDR3 is 20 amino acids. Trimming removed 0 bases from V and 1 base from J; junction bases left unmatched: 11. CDR3 DNA: TGTGCTAGTGGTTTGGTAAGGCAGGGGGCTGGGTGGTCCTATAATTCACCCCTCCACTTT. Its translation: CASGLVRQGAGWSYNSPLHF. Looking up the rest from reference TRBV12-5 and TRBJ1-6 gives the full variable domain: DARVTQTPRHKVTEMGQEVTMRCQPILGHNTVFWYRQTMMQGLELLAYFRNRAPLDDSGMPKDRFSAEMPDATLATLKIQPSEPRDSAVYFCASGLVRQGAGWSYNSPLHFGNGTRLTVT.

This chain links TRBV19 with TRBJ1-2, with TRBD1 matching 10 bases. The CDR3 loop spans 13 amino acids. The trim removed 6 bases at V and 6 bases at J, leaving 4 bases unmatched. Germline CDR1 reads LNHDA; CDR2 reads SQIVND (reference sequence). Written as DNA, the CDR3 is TGTGCCAGTAGCACGGACAGGGGGGATGGCTACACCTTC. This encodes CASSTDRGDGYTF.

J is TRBJ2-5 and V is TRBV11-2; 12 bases line up with TRBD2. J gave up 5 bases and V 5 bases, and 9 bases lay outside the gene matches. The CDR3 length is 16 residues. Per the germline V gene, CDR1 is SGHAT and CDR2 is FQNNGV. The CDR3 reads CASSRALAGGPETQYF. As DNA, the CDR3 is TGTGCCAGCAGCCGGGCCCTAGCGGGGGGGCCGGAGACCCAGTACTTC.

The chain carries TRBV24-1 and TRBJ1-5, with D hard to call. The germline V gene encodes CDR1 KGHDR and CDR2 SFDVKD. V was cut by 9 bases and J by 5 bases, with 10 bases left in between. The CDR3 loop spans 12 amino acids. CDR3 bases: TGTGCCACCCGGCGAGGGCATCAGCCCCAGCATTTT. Translated, it gives CATRRGHQPQHF.

The rearrangement uses TRBV6-5 and TRBJ1-2; TRBD1 is a possible D gene (6 bases). Germline V lookup: CDR1 MNHEY, CDR2 SVGAGI. Trimming removed 7 bases from V and 4 bases from J, with 19 bases in between. CDR3 size: 15 residues. In DNA form, the CDR3 reads TGTGCCAGCACCCAGCCCGGGACACCAATCTATGGCTACACCTTC. Translating it yields CASTQPGTPIYGYTF.

The chain has TRBV10-3 and TRBJ1-3; D is possibly TRBD1 (6 bases). Per germline, CDR1 ENHRY and CDR2 SYGVKD. The CDR3 extends over 16 amino acids. Trimming removed 4 bases from V and 0 bases from J, with 13 bases in between. CDR3 in DNA: TGTGCCATCAGTGCCGGACAGTCCGGCTCTGGAAACACCATATATTTT. This codes for CAISAGQSGSGNTIYF.

The rearrangement joins TRBV28 to TRBJ1-1; a possible D gene is TRBD1 (5 bases). CDR1 and CDR2 from the germline V gene are MDHEN and SYDVKM. V lost 1 base, J lost 0 bases, and 6 bases lay in between. The CDR3 covers 14 residues. CDR3 sequence reads: CASSLSGMNTEAFF. Written as DNA, the CDR3 is TGTGCCAGCAGTTTATCAGGGATGAACACTGAAGCTTTCTTT.

The rearrangement joins TRBV7-2 to TRBJ2-7, with 7 bases that match TRBD1. Germline trimming cut 5 bases from V and 7 bases from J; bases unmatched to any gene: 14. Germline lookup yields CDR1 SGHTA and CDR2 FQGNSA. The CDR3 loop spans 15 amino acids. This chain's CDR3 is CASSPTMAGGWEQYF. As DNA, the CDR3 is TGTGCCAGCAGCCCCACTATGGCAGGGGGATGGGAGCAGTACTTC.

The DNA of the CDR3 is TGTGCCAGCAGCAAAGAGGGGGGGGCAAACTATGGCTACACCTTC. It encodes CASSKEGGANYGYTF. The chain recombines TRBV21-1 with TRBJ1-2. TRBV21-1 counts as a pseudogene. This CDR3 has 15 residues.

This sequence joins TRBV3-1 (or the pseudogene TRBV3-2) and TRBJ1-2; D call uncertain. Trimming stripped 1 base from V and 4 bases from J, with 7 bases between. The CDR3 has 13 residues. The germline V gene encodes CDR1 LGHDT and CDR2 YNNKEL (reference sequence). The CDR3 loop is CASSQAGPYGYTF. For the CDR3, the DNA is TGTGCCAGCAGCCAAGCAGGTCCCTATGGCTACACCTTC.

The chain joins TRBV6-5 to TRBJ1-5; TRBD1 aligns across 7 bases. Trimming removed 5 bases from V and 2 bases from J; junction bases left unmatched: 6. CDR1 and CDR2 from the germline V gene are MNHEY and SVGAGI. The CDR3 is 15 residues long. CDR3 bases: TGTGCCAGCAGTACAGACAGGGCCCGCAATCAGCCCCAGCATTTT. The encoded protein is CASSTDRARNQPQHF.

J is TRBJ1-6 and V is TRBV1. TRBV1 is a listed pseudogene. There are 12 residues in the CDR3. This CDR3 reads CTSSQERSPLHF. DNA for the CDR3: TGCACCAGCAGCCAAGAGAGGTCACCCCTCCACTTT.

The V gene is TRBV7-2, the J gene TRBJ2-3, with D maybe TRBD2 (5 bases). The CDR3 loop spans 14 amino acids. Trimming shortened V by 0 bases and J by 6 bases, and 10 bases separated the two germline ends. Germline V gene sequence: CDR1 SGHTA, CDR2 FQGNSA. The CDR3 loop is CASSLASGMDTQYF. For the CDR3, the DNA is TGTGCCAGCAGCTTAGCTTCGGGGATGGATACGCAGTATTTT.

The V call is TRBV2, the J call TRBJ1-2; a weak D match, TRBD1 (6 bases). The V and J ends lost 7 bases and 7 bases respectively, with 13 bases between them. The CDR3 loop spans 12 amino acids. Germline V gene data show CDR1 as SNHLY and CDR2 as FYNNEI. CDR3 protein: CASTGGGFGYTF. Here the CDR3 DNA reads TGTGCCAGCACCGGGGGGGGCTTTGGCTACACCTTC.

The genes are TRBV7-8 and TRBJ2-7; D call uncertain. V was pared by 5 bases and J by 0 bases, with 11 bases between. CDR1 and CDR2 (germline): SGHVS, FQNEAQ. CDR3 length: 14 residues. CDR3 region: CASSPRGVSYEQYF. CDR3 nucleotides: TGTGCCAGCAGCCCCCGCGGCGTCTCCTACGAGCAGTACTTC.